Each of the 13 T cell receptor beta chains below was sequenced from the same sample in a study of T-cell reconstitution after alpha-beta-depleted transplantation in children. Study observations and caveats: By about two months after transplant, alpha-beta T cells reportedly arose from several hundred graft clones that had expanded.

These receptors lack a known antigen. TCRbeta library preparation incorporated unique molecular identifiers. Each CDR3 protein is one row after TCRdb ran MiXCR on the PCR reads. The data show 25,000 to 35,000 distinct CDR3 sequences, with around 7% seen just once and around 25% held by the top ten. The material was peripheral blood, obtained 60 days after TCRalphabeta/CD19-depleted stem cell transplant. The receptor set was obtained from a child under three years old who had a stem cell transplant for acute myeloid leukemia, so the T cells may come from the graft donor.

This clonotype has ten or more counts. The chain employs TRBV6-1 and TRBJ1-2, with D possibly being TRBD1 (5 bases). V was pared by 0 bases and J by 4 bases, with 12 bases between. Per germline, CDR1 MNHNS and CDR2 SASEGT. This CDR3 comprises 15 residues. CDR3: CASSEARDPVYGYTF. CDR3 DNA sequence: TGTGCCAGCAGTGAAGCAAGGGACCCTGTCTATGGCTACACCTTC.

This clonotype showed up many times. This chain joins TRBV6-2 or TRBV6-3 and TRBJ2-7, with 8 bases matching TRBD1. The germline V gene encodes CDR1 MNHEY and CDR2 SVGEGT. The ends lost 2 bases at V and 7 bases at J; junction bases unmatched: 10. The CDR3 consists of 15 residues. The CDR3 DNA sequence: TGTGCCAGCAGTTACCCCGGCAGGGGGCTCTGGGAGCAGTACTTC. It is translated as CASSYPGRGLWEQYF.

At least ten counts were recorded for this clonotype. The chain is built from TRBV7-8 and TRBJ2-7; 11 nucleotides align to TRBD1. In germline, CDR1 is SGHVS, CDR2 FQNEAQ. This CDR3 comprises 15 residues. J gave up 7 bases and V 2 bases, and 7 bases lay outside the gene matches. CDR3 region: CASSLNGQGAEEQYF. As DNA, the CDR3 is TGTGCCAGCAGCTTAAACGGACAGGGGGCAGAGGAGCAGTACTTC.

There are many counts of this clonotype. CDR3 in DNA: TGTGCCAGCAGTTACGGGGTAGCCCTCGGGGCCAACGTCCTGACTTTC. Translation: CASSYGVALGANVLTF. The chain links TRBV6-2 or TRBV6-3 to TRBJ2-6; unclear D gene. The V gene lost 2 bases and the J gene lost 4 bases, with 12 bases spanning the gap. There are 16 residues in the CDR3. Germline V gene sequence: CDR1 MNHEY, CDR2 SVGEGT.

This clonotype was counted many times. The chain employs TRBV28 and TRBJ2-7; TRBD2 matches at 12 bases. The CDR3 covers 16 residues. Germline CDR1 is MDHEN and CDR2 is SYDVKM. V was pared by 5 bases and J by 0 bases, with 5 bases of the junction left unmatched. The CDR3 DNA sequence: TGTGCCAGCAGTCCCTGGACTAGCGGGGACTCCTACGAGCAGTACTTC. Its translation is CASSPWTSGDSYEQYF.

This clonotype was found many times. The chain joins TRBV30 to TRBJ2-1; 15 positions match TRBD2. CDR1 is GTSNPN, CDR2 SVGIG, per germline (reference sequence). Trimming cost V 8 bases and J 7 bases; bases outside gene matches: 12. This CDR3 is 16 amino acids long. In nucleotides, the CDR3 is TGTGCCCGGACTAGCGGGAGGGCCGTCTCACCGAATGAGCAGTTCTTC. Translated: CARTSGRAVSPNEQFF.

This clonotype is labeled medium-sized (0.01 to 0.1%). The rearrangement joins TRBV4-3 to TRBJ2-7, with 10 bases fitting TRBD2. The CDR3 totals 18 residues. V was pared by 0 bases and J by 3 bases, with 11 bases of the junction left unmatched. Germline V gives CDR1 LGHNA, CDR2 YSLEER. The CDR3 is CASSQDLAGGLLDYEQYF. The CDR3, as DNA: TGCGCCAGCAGCCAAGATTTAGCGGGAGGACTCTTAGACTACGAGCAGTACTTC.

This clonotype was seen repeatedly, ten times or more. The V and J genes are TRBV27 and TRBJ2-1; 10 bases fit TRBD2. The V gene's germline CDR1 is MNHEY and CDR2 SMNVEV (reference sequence). V shed 5 bases and J 8 bases; nucleotides not matched to a gene: 12. The CDR3 consists of 16 residues. Here the CDR3 reads CASSPLLAGEGDEQFF. As DNA, the CDR3 is TGTGCCAGCAGTCCCCTTCTAGCGGGGGAGGGAGATGAGCAGTTCTTC.

At least ten counts were recorded for this clonotype. For the CDR3, the DNA is TGTGCCAGCAGTTTATTCTCTCGGACTGAAGCTTTCTTT. This sequence encodes CASSLFSRTEAFF. The chain links TRBV27 to TRBJ1-1; D unresolved. V lost 1 base, J lost 5 bases, and 8 bases lay in between. Germline assignment: CDR1 MNHEY and CDR2 SMNVEV (reference sequence). CDR3 length equals 13 residues.

This clonotype came up many times. V usage is TRBV24-1 and J usage is TRBJ1-1; D is ambiguous. CDR1 and CDR2 (germline): KGHDR, SFDVKD. V was pared by 0 bases and J by 11 bases, with 9 bases between. CDR3 length equals 12 residues. Here the CDR3 DNA reads TGTGCCACCAGTGATTTGGGGTCTTCTGCTTTCTTT. This sequence encodes CATSDLGSSAFF.

This clonotype was recorded at least ten times. V and J are TRBV28 and TRBJ2-7, with 10 bases identical to TRBD1. This CDR3 spans 15 amino acids. CDR1 and CDR2 from the germline V gene are MDHEN and SYDVKM. The J segment lost 0 bases and the V segment lost 3 bases, leaving 2 bases of the junction unmatched. The CDR3 coding sequence is TGTGCCAGCAGTTTCAGGACAGGGGGCTCCTACGAGCAGTACTTC. This encodes CASSFRTGGSYEQYF.

This clonotype was recorded many times. This sequence may be a read error, since a much larger clone differs from it by one base. The rearrangement uses TRBV29-1 and TRBJ2-5; D unresolved. The germline CDR1 and CDR2 sequences are SQVTM and ANQGSEA. V lost 4 bases and J 2 bases, leaving 14 bases between the germline ends. This CDR3 has 14 amino acids. The chain's CDR3 is CSVGDPSNQETQYF. The CDR3 DNA sequence: TGCAGCGTTGGTGATCCTTCTAATCAAGAGACCCAGTACTTC.

This clonotype was picked up many times. V is TRBV9 and J is TRBJ2-5; no definite D call. Germline CDR1 is SGDLS and CDR2 is YYNGEE. V was pared by 0 bases and J by 1 base, with 4 bases between. The CDR3 covers 13 residues. The CDR3 region has the DNA TGTGCCAGCAGCGTAGGTCGCCAAGAGACCCAGTACTTC. The encoded protein is CASSVGRQETQYF.